The 18 T cell receptor beta chains below come from one sample, sequenced in a study of blood T cell repertoires in COVID-19 (dated by TCRdb to between 2020 and 2021). Receptor amplification or capture employed the immunoSEQ multiplex PCR assay. TCRdb limited this immuneACCESS table to in-frame rearrangements with V and J called. A share of clones is missing; checked studies link under half to unresolved V genes, and the rest is unexplained. The sample yields approximately 500,000 clones; about 88% were counted once. Roughly 0.9% of the sample lies in the top ten. The source material was peripheral blood. The receptors were gathered from a man between 18 and 35 years old with COVID-19, enrolled during active disease.

This chain links TRBV5-4 with TRBJ1-5, with a tentative D call TRBD1 (5 bases). The V and J ends lost 4 bases and 6 bases respectively, with 17 bases between them. The germline gives CDR1 SGHNT, CDR2 YYREEE (reference sequence). The CDR3 spans 15 residues. Written as DNA, the CDR3 is TGTGCCAGCAGCCCGGACGGAGGGGTGGGTCAGCCCCAGCATTTT. Translated: CASSPDGGVGQPQHF.

The chain combines TRBV7-9 with TRBJ2-7; 7 bases align to TRBD2. The V gene end was trimmed by 5 bases and the J gene end by 2 bases; junction bases not matched to a gene: 9. Germline CDR1 and CDR2: SEHNR and FQNEAQ (reference sequence). This CDR3 comprises 15 residues. In nucleotides, the CDR3 is TGTGCCAGCAGCGCCGTGACGGGAGGTGCCTACGAGCAGTACTTC. Its translation: CASSAVTGGAYEQYF. Full variable domain (remainder filled in from reference TRBV7-9 and TRBJ2-7): DTGVSQNPRHKITKRGQNVTFRCDPISEHNRLYWYRQTLGQGPEFLTYFQNEAQLEKSRLLSDRFSAERPKGSFSTLEIQRTEQGDSAMYLCASSAVTGGAYEQYFGPGTRLTVT.

The V and J genes are TRBV14 and TRBJ2-6; D is unresolved. CDR1 SGHDN and CDR2 FVKESK come from the germline V gene. The CDR3 covers 16 residues. V lost 5 bases and J lost 1, with 12 bases in between. The chain's CDR3 is CASSSIGWSGANVLTF. CDR3 coding DNA: TGTGCCAGCAGCTCTATCGGGTGGTCTGGGGCCAACGTCCTGACTTTC.

The CDR3 region has the DNA TGTGCCAGCAGTCGTCCCGGGACAGGAAGAAATGAGCAGTTCTTC. Its protein product is CASSRPGTGRNEQFF. The chain employs TRBV7-2 and TRBJ2-1; the match to TRBD1 covers 8 bases. The CDR3 covers 15 residues. J gave up 7 bases and V 6 bases, and 11 bases lay outside the gene matches. The germline gives CDR1 SGHTA, CDR2 FQGNSA.

This clone has a single count. The chain has TRBV9 and TRBJ1-4; a possible D gene is TRBD1 (5 bases). Germline V gene data show CDR1 as SGDLS and CDR2 as YYNGEE. Trimming left V 2 bases short and J 4 bases short, with 18 bases between. The CDR3 contains 17 residues. Here the CDR3 DNA reads TGTGCCAGCAGCGTGCACGGCCTCGGGGGGAATAATGAAAAACTGTTTTTT. Amino acid sequence: CASSVHGLGGNNEKLFF.

The V gene is TRBV19, the J gene TRBJ1-5, with 8 bases aligning to TRBD1. V lost 7 bases, J lost 6 bases, and 8 bases stayed unmatched. Germline V CDR1 and CDR2: LNHDA, SQIVND (reference sequence). This CDR3 comprises 14 residues. DNA of the CDR3: TGTGCCAGTAATACGGGACAGGTACTTCAGCCCCAGCATTTT. It specifies CASNTGQVLQPQHF.

The rearrangement joins TRBV7-9 to TRBJ2-5; D gene uncertain. Between the trimmed V and J ends, which lost 6 bases and 3 bases, there was a span of 8 bases. CDR1 is SEHNR and CDR2 is FQNEAQ in the germline V gene (reference sequence). The CDR3 extends over 12 amino acids. CDR3: CASRYNKETQYF. The CDR3, as DNA: TGTGCCAGCAGGTACAACAAAGAGACCCAGTACTTC. The entire variable domain, with the rest obtained from reference TRBV7-9 and TRBJ2-5, is as follows: DTGVSQNPRHKITKRGQNVTFRCDPISEHNRLYWYRQTLGQGPEFLTYFQNEAQLEKSRLLSDRFSAERPKGSFSTLEIQRTEQGDSAMYLCASRYNKETQYFGPGTRLLVL.

This clone was observed once. The chain is built from TRBV6-5 and TRBJ2-2; D remains ambiguous. Between the trimmed V and J ends, which lost 4 bases and 1 base, there was a span of 10 bases. CDR1 MNHEY and CDR2 SVGAGI come from the germline V gene. CDR3 length equals 15 residues. The CDR3 is CASSFKRQNTGELFF. In DNA, the CDR3 is TGTGCCAGCAGTTTCAAAAGACAGAACACCGGGGAGCTGTTTTTT.

This clone is a singleton in its sample. The chain recombines TRBV24-1 with TRBJ2-5; D remains unclear. V dropped 9 bases and J dropped 1 base, with 11 bases sitting between them. Germline lookup yields CDR1 KGHDR and CDR2 SFDVKD. The CDR3 extends over 13 amino acids. The CDR3 nucleotides are TGTGCCACCCATGAGCTACCCCAAGAGACCCAGTACTTC. Translated: CATHELPQETQYF.

This clone showed up just a few times. The gene calls are TRBV4-1 and TRBJ1-1; D ambiguous. This CDR3 spans 14 amino acids. Germline-derived CDR1 and CDR2 are MGHRA and YSYEKL. V was pared by 3 bases and J by 4 bases, with 12 bases between. CDR3 protein: CASSQPLGSTEAFF. In nucleotides, the CDR3 is TGCGCCAGCAGCCAGCCCTTGGGGAGCACTGAAGCTTTCTTT.

The chain has TRBV5-4 and TRBJ1-2, with a tentative D call TRBD1 (5 bases). This CDR3 contains 14 residues. Germline V gives CDR1 SGHNT, CDR2 YYREEE (reference sequence). Trimming took 2 bases from V and 8 from J, leaving 16 bases between them. The CDR3 region is CASSFKVGAEGYTF. CDR3 nucleotides: TGTGCCAGCAGCTTTAAAGTAGGGGCGGAAGGCTACACCTTC.

The V and J genes are TRBV13 and TRBJ1-2, with D maybe TRBD1 (5 bases). Trimming cost V 7 bases and J 7 bases, with 19 bases left between them. The CDR3 has 14 amino acids. Germline loops: CDR1 PRHDT, CDR2 FYEKMQ (reference sequence). CDR3 sequence (DNA): TGTGCCAGCAATCCCAGGGCTCCGGCGCTTGGCTACACCTTC. Its protein is CASNPRAPALGYTF.

This clone was picked up one time. The chain is built from TRBV3-1 (or the pseudogene TRBV3-2) and TRBJ2-5; 8 nucleotides agree with TRBD1. J gave up 5 bases and V 3 bases, and 11 bases lay outside the gene matches. Germline V gene lookup returns CDR1 LGHDT and CDR2 YNNKEL (reference sequence). This CDR3 spans 16 amino acids. The CDR3, as DNA: TGTGCCAGCAGCCACCTCCAGGGGGCTGTTTTTGAGACCCAGTACTTC. The encoded protein is CASSHLQGAVFETQYF.

Turning to this clone: Other DNA sequences in the sample encode the same CDR3. The genes are TRBV12-3 or TRBV12-4 and TRBJ2-7, with 7 bases fitting TRBD2. This CDR3 is built from 12 residues. The V gene end was trimmed by 1 base and the J gene end by 6 bases; junction bases not matched to a gene: 0. The CDR3 here is CASSLGGGEQYF. The CDR3 nucleotides read TGTGCCAGCAGTTTAGGGGGGGGCGAGCAGTACTTC.

The chain combines TRBV7-8 with TRBJ1-1; 9 nucleotides line up with TRBD1. Germline loops: CDR1 SGHVS, CDR2 FQNEAQ. The CDR3 totals 15 residues. V was clipped by 7 bases and J by 0 bases; unmatched bases: 6. The CDR3 nucleotides read TGTGCCAGCACCCCTCGGGACAGGGTGAACACTGAAGCTTTCTTT. Translated, it gives CASTPRDRVNTEAFF.

In nucleotides, the CDR3 is TGCGCCAGCAGCTGGGGGGACGGACCCTATAACTATGGCTACACCTTC. Translating it yields CASSWGDGPYNYGYTF. J is TRBJ1-2 and V is TRBV5-1, with D tentatively TRBD1 (5 bases). This CDR3 is built from 16 residues. Germline assignment: CDR1 SGHRS and CDR2 YFSETQ. Trimming took 3 bases from V and 1 from J, leaving 16 bases between them.

The chain joins TRBV4-1 to TRBJ2-1; possibly TRBD2 for D (6 bases). The CDR3 is 16 residues long. V was pared by 1 base and J by 9 bases, with 19 bases between. Germline lookup yields CDR1 MGHRA and CDR2 YSYEKL. CDR3 protein: CASSQVVTRGYGEQFF. DNA for the CDR3: TGCGCCAGCAGCCAAGTGGTGACTAGAGGGTACGGTGAGCAGTTCTTC.

The rearrangement uses TRBV11-3 and TRBJ2-1; 12 bases are shared with TRBD2. V was pared by 5 bases and J by 7 bases, with 12 bases of the junction left unmatched. From germline, CDR1 is SGHNT and CDR2 YENEEA. The CDR3 contains 17 residues. The CDR3 spells CASSARTSGNLGNEQFF. CDR3 DNA: TGTGCCAGCAGCGCCCGGACTAGCGGGAACCTAGGGAATGAGCAGTTCTTC. Together with reference TRBV11-3 and TRBJ2-1, the CDR3 gives the full variable domain: EAGVVQSPRYKIIEKKQPVAFWCNPISGHNTLYWYLQNLGQGPELLIRYENEEAVDDSQLPKDRFSAERLKGVDSTLKIQPAELGDSAVYLCASSARTSGNLGNEQFFGPGTRLTVL.